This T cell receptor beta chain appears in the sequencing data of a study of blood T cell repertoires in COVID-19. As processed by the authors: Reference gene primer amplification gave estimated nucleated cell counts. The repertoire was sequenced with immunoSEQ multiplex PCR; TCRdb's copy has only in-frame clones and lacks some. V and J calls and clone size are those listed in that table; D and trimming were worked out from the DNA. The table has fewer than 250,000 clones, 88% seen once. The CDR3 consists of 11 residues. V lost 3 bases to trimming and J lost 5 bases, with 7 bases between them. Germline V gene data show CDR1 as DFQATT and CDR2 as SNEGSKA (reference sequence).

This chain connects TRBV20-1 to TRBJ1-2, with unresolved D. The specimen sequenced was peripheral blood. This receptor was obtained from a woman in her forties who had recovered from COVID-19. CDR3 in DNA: TGCAGTGCTAGCGACATATATGGCTACACCTTC. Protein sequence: CSASDIYGYTF.